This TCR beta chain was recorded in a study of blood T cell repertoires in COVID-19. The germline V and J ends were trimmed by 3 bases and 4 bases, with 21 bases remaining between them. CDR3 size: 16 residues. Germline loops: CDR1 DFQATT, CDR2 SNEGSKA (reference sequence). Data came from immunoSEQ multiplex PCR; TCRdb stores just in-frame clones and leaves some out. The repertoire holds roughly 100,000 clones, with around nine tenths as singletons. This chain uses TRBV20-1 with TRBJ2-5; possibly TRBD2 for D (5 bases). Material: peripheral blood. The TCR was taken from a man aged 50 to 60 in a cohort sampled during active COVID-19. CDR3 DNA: TGCAGTGCTAGTGTTTTGCGGGCCAGTCGGGGAGAGACCCAGTACTTC. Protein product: CSASVLRASRGETQYF.